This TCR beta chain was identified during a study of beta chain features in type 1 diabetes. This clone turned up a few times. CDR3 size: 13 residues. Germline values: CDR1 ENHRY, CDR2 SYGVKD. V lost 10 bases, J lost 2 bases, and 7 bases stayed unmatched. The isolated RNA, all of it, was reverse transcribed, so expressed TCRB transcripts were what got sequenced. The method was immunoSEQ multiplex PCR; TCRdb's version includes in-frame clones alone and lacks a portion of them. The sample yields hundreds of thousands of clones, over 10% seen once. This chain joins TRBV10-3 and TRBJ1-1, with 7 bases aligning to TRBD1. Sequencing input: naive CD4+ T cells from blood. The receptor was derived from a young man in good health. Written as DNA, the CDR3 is TGTGCCACCCGACAGGGCGGTAACACTGAAGCTTTCTTT. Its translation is CATRQGGNTEAFF.